Given below is one T cell receptor beta chain in context. This clonotype has only a few counts. Its antigen is still unknown. It has no much larger one-base neighbor in the sample; base qualities were not kept. Explained via the paper, the time point label denotes: healthy volunteer bleed at 6 weeks. Unfractionated whole blood was collected in Tempus Blood RNA tubes, and total RNA was extracted from that blood. Roughly five healthy volunteers acted as controls for TCR sequencing and had blood drawn at day 0, 2 weeks and 6 weeks. The library relied on RACE. Sequencing instrument: NextSeq 500. Library preparation attached unique molecular identifiers to individual cDNA molecules for quantitative, reproducible TCR counting. The study's processing was this. The median number of TCRs per sample was over 95,000, ranging from 23,224 to 690,600. The Decombinator software suite was used to annotate the V, J and CDR3 of the TCR reads. For the PS versus PT1 abundance plots, all samples were subsampled to the same number of TCRs (28,000). TCRs were defined as expanded if absent before sensitization and observed at least eight times at the 2-week time point. Using fastp trimming at Q25 and MiXCR clonotype assembly, TCRdb reanalyzed the public sequencing data and kept in-frame beta chains. Rows matching on CDR3 protein sequence are summarized as one entry with the most common DNA and genes. The V and J calls, along with clone size, are taken from TCRdb and not from the paper's own processing. The sample has about 80,000 distinct CDR3 sequences on record, over 6.5% of them singletons. The top ten constitute roughly 1.6% of the sample.

The data stem from a study of human T cells and chemical hapten exposure (dated by TCRdb to the early 2020s). A note on the overall study: The libraries were sequenced as a pool, and the TCR yield per sample differed mostly because of small variations in library volumes within the pool. The study tracked peripheral blood TCR repertoire changes in vivo during primary and secondary sensitization to the hapten diphenylcyclopropenone (DPC) in alopecia patients. Each blood RNA sample was used to sequence both TCR alpha and TCR beta chains. What the authors observed across the whole study: After repeated subsampling, changes were observed in the strength of the expansion versus patch-test correlation and in the threshold at which the correlation became significant. DPC sensitization did not change the number of TCRs with a frequency above 1 in 1000, and there was no evidence of changes in global repertoire structure.

V drops 3 bases and J drops 6 bases, leaving 14 bases in between. Sequences SEHNR (CDR1) and FQNEAQ (CDR2) are obtained from the germline V gene (reference sequence). Including the terminal cysteine and phenylalanine, the CDR3 comprises 15 residues. Only the CDR3 portion is preserved as DNA: 45 bases, with reading frame beginning at the first base. The clonotype was recovered from a female donor in good health. Some clones in this sample may be carry-over from other donors' samples. Material: whole blood. In this chain, TRBV7-9 is recombined with TRBJ2-2; the D gene could be either TRBD1 or TRBD2, each agreeing at 5 bases. Here is the DNA: TGTGCCAGCAGCTTCTTCAGGGTGGAGGCCGGGGAGCTGTTTTTT. The resulting protein is CASSFFRVEAGELFF. Supplemented by the reference TRBV7-9 and TRBJ2-2 proteins around the CDR3, the complete variable domain is DTGVSQNPRHKITKRGQNVTFRCDPISEHNRLYWYRQTLGQGPEFLTYFQNEAQLEKSRLLSDRFSAERPKGSFSTLEIQRTEQGDSAMYLCASSFFRVEAGELFFGEGSRLTVL.